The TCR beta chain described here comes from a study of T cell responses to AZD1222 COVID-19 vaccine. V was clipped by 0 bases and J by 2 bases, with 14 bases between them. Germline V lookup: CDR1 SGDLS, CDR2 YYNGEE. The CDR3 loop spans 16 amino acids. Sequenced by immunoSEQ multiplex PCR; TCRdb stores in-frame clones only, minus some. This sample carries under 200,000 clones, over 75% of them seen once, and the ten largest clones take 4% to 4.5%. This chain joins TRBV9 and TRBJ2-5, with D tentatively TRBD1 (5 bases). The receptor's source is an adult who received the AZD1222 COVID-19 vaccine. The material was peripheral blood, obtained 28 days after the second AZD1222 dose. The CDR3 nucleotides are TGTGCCAGCAGCGTAGCCCCGACAGCCTCGCAAGAGACCCAGTACTTC. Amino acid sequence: CASSVAPTASQETQYF. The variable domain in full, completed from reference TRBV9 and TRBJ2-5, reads DSGVTQTPKHLITATGQRVTLRCSPRSGDLSVYWYQQSLDQGLQFLIQYYNGEERAKGNILERFSAQQFPDLHSELNLSSLELGDSALYFCASSVAPTASQETQYFGPGTRLLVL.